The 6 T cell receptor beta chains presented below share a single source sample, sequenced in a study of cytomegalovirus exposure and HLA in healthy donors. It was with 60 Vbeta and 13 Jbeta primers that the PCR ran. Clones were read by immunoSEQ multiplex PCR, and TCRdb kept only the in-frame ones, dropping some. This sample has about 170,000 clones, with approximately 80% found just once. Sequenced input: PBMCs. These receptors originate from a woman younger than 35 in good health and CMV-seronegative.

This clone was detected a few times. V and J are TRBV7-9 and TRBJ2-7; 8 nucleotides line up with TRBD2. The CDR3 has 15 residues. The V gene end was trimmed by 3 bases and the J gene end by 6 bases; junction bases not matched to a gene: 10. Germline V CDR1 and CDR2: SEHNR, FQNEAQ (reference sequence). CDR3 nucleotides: TGTGCCAGCAGCTTCATGGGACTAGTATTTGCCGAGCAGTACTTC. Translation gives CASSFMGLVFAEQYF.

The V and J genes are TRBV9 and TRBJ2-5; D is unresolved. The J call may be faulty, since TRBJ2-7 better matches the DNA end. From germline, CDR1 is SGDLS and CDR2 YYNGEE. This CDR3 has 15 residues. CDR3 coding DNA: TGTGCCAGCAGCGTAGTGGCAGGCCCTCTCTACGAGCAGTACTTC. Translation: CASSVVAGPLYEQYF.

CDR3 bases: TGTGCCAGCAGTTTATTGACAGGTTCCTACAATGAGCAGTTCTTC. It is translated as CASSLLTGSYNEQFF. J is TRBJ2-1 and V is TRBV28; D possibly corresponds to TRBD1 (6 bases). The V end was cut by 1 base, the J end by 1 base, with 8 bases between. From germline, CDR1 is MDHEN and CDR2 SYDVKM. This CDR3 contains 15 residues.

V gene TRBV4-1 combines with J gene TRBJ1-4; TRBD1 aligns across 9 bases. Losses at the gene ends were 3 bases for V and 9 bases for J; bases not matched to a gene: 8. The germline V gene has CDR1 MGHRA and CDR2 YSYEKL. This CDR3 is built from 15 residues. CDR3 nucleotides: TGCGCCAGCAGCCAGGGACAGGGAGGCGGCAAAAAACTGTTTTTT. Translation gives CASSQGQGGGKKLFF.

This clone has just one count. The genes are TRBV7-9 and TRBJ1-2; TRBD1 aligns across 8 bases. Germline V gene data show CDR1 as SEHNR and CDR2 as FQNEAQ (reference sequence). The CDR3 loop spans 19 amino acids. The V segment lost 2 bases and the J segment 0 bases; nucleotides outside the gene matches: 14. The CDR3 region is CASSLPRQGREIANYGYTF. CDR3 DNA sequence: TGTGCCAGCAGCTTACCTAGACAGGGGAGAGAAATAGCTAACTATGGCTACACCTTC.

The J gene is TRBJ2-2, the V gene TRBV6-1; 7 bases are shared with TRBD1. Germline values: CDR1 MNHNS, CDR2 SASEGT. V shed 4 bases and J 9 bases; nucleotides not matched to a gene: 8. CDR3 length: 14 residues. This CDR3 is CASSVQGTPRELFF. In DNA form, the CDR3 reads TGTGCCAGCAGTGTACAGGGGACACCTCGGGAGCTGTTTTTT.